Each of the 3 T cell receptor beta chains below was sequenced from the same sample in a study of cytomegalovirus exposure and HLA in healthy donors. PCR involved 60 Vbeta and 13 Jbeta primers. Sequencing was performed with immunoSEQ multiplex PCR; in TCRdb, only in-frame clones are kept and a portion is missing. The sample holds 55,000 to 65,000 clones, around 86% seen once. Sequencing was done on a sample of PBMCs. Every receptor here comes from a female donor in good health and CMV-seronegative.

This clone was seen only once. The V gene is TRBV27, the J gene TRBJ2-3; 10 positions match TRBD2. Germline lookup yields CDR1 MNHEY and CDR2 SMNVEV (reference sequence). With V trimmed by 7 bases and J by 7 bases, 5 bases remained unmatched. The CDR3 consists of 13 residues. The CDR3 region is CASTVSGGYTQYF. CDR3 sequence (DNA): TGTGCCAGCACGGTTAGCGGGGGGTATACGCAGTATTTT.

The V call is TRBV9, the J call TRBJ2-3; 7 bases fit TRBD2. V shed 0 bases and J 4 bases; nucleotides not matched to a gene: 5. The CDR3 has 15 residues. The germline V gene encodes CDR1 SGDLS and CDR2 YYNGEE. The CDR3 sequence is CASSVGWLAADTQYF. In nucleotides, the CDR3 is TGTGCCAGCAGCGTAGGATGGCTAGCGGCAGATACGCAGTATTTT.

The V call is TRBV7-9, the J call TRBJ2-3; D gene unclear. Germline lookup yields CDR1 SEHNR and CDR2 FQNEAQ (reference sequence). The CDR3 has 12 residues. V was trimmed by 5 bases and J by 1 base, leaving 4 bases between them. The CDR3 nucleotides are TGTGCCAGCAGCCGCGGCACAGATACGCAGTATTTT. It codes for CASSRGTDTQYF. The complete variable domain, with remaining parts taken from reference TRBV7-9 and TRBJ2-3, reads DTGVSQNPRHKITKRGQNVTFRCDPISEHNRLYWYRQTLGQGPEFLTYFQNEAQLEKSRLLSDRFSAERPKGSFSTLEIQRTEQGDSAMYLCASSRGTDTQYFGPGTRLTVL.